Included here is one T cell receptor beta chain sequence, with context. What it binds is not known. The treatment: oral pan-JAK inhibitor, 5-10 mg twice daily. Isolated RNA was reverse transcribed into cDNA used as the sequencing template. Produced via immunoSEQ multiplex PCR; TCRdb's table is partial and in-frame only. The data hold roughly 110,000 clones, with roughly 84% observed a single time. Trimming cost V 0 bases and J 5 bases, with 3 bases left between them. Germline V CDR1 and CDR2: SGHRS, YFSETQ. The CDR3 length is 12 residues. This specimen belongs to a study of CD8+ T cells in alopecia areata. Study-level findings and limits: Mice gave a clearer picture of TCR sharing than patients did, possibly for HLA-related reasons. Normal scalp had lower clonality than lesional scalp, with alopecia totalis/universalis lesions showing this most strongly.

The clonotype comes from a human donor with alopecia areata. V and J are TRBV5-1 and TRBJ2-1; D gene unclear. Sample: CD8+ T cells sorted from blood, taken at week 24, from a patient treated with tofacitinib. The CDR3 nucleotides read TGCGCCAGCAGCTTGGCCAACAATGAGCAGTTCTTC. Its translation is CASSLANNEQFF.